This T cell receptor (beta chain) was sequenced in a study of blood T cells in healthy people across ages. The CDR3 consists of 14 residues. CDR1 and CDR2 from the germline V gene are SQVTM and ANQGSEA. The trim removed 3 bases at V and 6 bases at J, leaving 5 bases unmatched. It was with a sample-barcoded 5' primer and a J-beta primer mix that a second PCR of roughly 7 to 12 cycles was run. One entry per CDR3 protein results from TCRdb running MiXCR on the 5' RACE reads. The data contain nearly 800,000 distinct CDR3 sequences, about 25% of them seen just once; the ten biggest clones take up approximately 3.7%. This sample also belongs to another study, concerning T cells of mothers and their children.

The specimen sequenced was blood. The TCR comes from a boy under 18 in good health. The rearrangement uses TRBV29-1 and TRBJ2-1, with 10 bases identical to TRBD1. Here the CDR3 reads CSVEGTGETNEQFF. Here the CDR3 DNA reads TGCAGCGTTGAGGGGACAGGGGAAACCAATGAGCAGTTCTTC.